This is a list of T cell receptor beta chains from one sample in a study of T cell responses to AZD1222 COVID-19 vaccine. The method was immunoSEQ multiplex PCR; TCRdb's version includes in-frame clones alone and lacks a portion of them. The sample gives some 96,000 clones, approximately 84% of which show up once; 13% to 15% is in the top ten. Sequencing used peripheral blood, obtained 28 days after the second AZD1222 dose. These receptors all stem from an adult who received the AZD1222 COVID-19 vaccine. The CDR3 runs from the conserved cysteine through the conserved F or W. Expanded clones are given a class, and other clones once, few, many or no size at all.

length | size | V | CDR3
15 | . | TRBV9 | CASSVQRVDSDTQYF
15 | . | TRBV7-2 | CASRLGLAGGNEQFF
16 | . | TRBV7-2 | CASSFLAGGPYNEQFF
14 | . | TRBV2 | CASRKGAGNQPQHF
14 | . | TRBV5-4 | CASSRTGSATEAFF
14 | . | TRBV6-6 | CASSGQSLNSPLHF
15 | . | TRBV4-1 | CASSLTGSYNSPLHF
18 | . | TRBV14 | CASSPDPAPGQGRFEQYF
14 | once | TRBV6-4 | CASSDSAGQETQYF
14 | once | TRBV4-2 | CASSQSQGYNEQFF
12 | . | TRBV11-2 | CASSDPDSLLFF
14 | . | TRBV5-5 | CASIRAVGRDEQFF